This is a list of T cell receptor beta chains from one sample in a study of CD8 T cell repertoires and HIV-1 epitope variants. Antigens for these TCRs are unknown. Sequencing was performed with immunoSEQ multiplex PCR; in TCRdb, only in-frame clones are kept and a portion is missing. The profile shows fewer than 2,000 clones, 69% of them singletons. What was sequenced was cultured CD8+ T cells derived from PBMCs. The source of these receptors is a male donor with HIV. Both conserved end residues are part of each CDR3. Fields, in order: J gene, D gene, clone size, V gene, CDR3 protein, CDR3 DNA. D genes are given only for firm matches. The size field is filled for only some rows; it gives once, few, many or a size class.

J: TRBJ2-3; D: TRBD2; size: once; V: TRBV9; CDR3: CASSSSRTSEDTQYF; DNA: TGTGCCAGCAGCTCAAGCCGGACTAGCGAGGATACGCAGTATTTT
J: TRBJ2-3; D: -; size: -; V: TRBV5-6; CDR3: CATASGSTDTQYF; DNA: TGTGCCACCGCATCAGGGAGCACAGATACGCAGTATTTT
J: TRBJ2-7; D: -; size: -; V: TRBV5-6; CDR3: CASSLVADSYEQYF; DNA: TGTGCCAGCAGCTTGGTGGCGGACTCCTACGAGCAGTACTTC
J: TRBJ1-5; D: -; size: -; V: TRBV2; CDR3: CASSEGRTQPQHF; DNA: TGTGCCAGCAGTGAAGGCAGAACTCAGCCCCAGCATTTT
J: TRBJ2-5; D: -; size: few; V: TRBV7-2; CDR3: CASSVTGGEETQYF; DNA: TGTGCCAGCAGCGTAACAGGGGGGGAAGAGACCCAGTACTTC
J: TRBJ2-3; D: TRBD2; size: -; V: TRBV6-1; CDR3: CASSDRWEGTDTQYF; DNA: TGTGCCAGCAGTGATAGGTGGGAGGGAACAGATACGCAGTATTTT
J: TRBJ1-4; D: -; size: -; V: TRBV28; CDR3: CASSPATNEKLFF; DNA: TGTGCCAGCAGTCCTGCAACTAATGAAAAACTGTTTTTT
J: TRBJ2-7; D: TRBD2; size: -; V: TRBV28; CDR3: CASSLGLAGDEQYF; DNA: TGTGCCAGCAGTTTAGGGCTAGCGGGAGACGAGCAGTACTTC
J: TRBJ2-5; D: TRBD2; size: -; V: TRBV6-5; CDR3: CASSYSAGGPWETQYF; DNA: TGTGCCAGCAGTTACTCGGCGGGAGGGCCGTGGGAGACCCAGTACTTC
J: TRBJ1-4; D: -; size: -; V: TRBV27; CDR3: CASCSGMGEKLFF; DNA: TGTGCCAGCTGTTCCGGGATGGGTGAAAAACTGTTTTTT
J: TRBJ2-5; D: -; size: -; V: TRBV7-8; CDR3: CASSPVEQGGWTQYF; DNA: TGTGCCAGCAGCCCCGTGGAACAGGGCGGTTGGACCCAGTACTTC
J: TRBJ1-2; D: TRBD1; size: few; V: TRBV6-6; CDR3: CASSYGTGALHYGYTF; DNA: TGTGCCAGCAGTTACGGGACAGGGGCTCTTCACTATGGCTACACCTTC
J: TRBJ2-1; D: -; size: large; V: TRBV7-2; CDR3: CASSLDGASEQFF; DNA: TGTGCCAGCAGCTTAGACGGTGCCAGTGAGCAGTTCTTC
J: TRBJ1-4; D: -; size: -; V: TRBV10-3; CDR3: CAISLMGEKLFF; DNA: TGTGCCATTTCGCTTATGGGGGAAAAACTGTTTTTT
J: TRBJ1-4; D: TRBD1; size: -; V: TRBV7-8; CDR3: CASSLRDRVTATNEKLFF; DNA: TGTGCCAGCAGCTTAAGGGACAGGGTAACGGCAACTAATGAAAAACTGTTTTTT
J: TRBJ2-1; D: -; size: few; V: TRBV19; CDR3: CASSAAWGGRYNEQFF; DNA: TGTGCCAGTAGTGCAGCCTGGGGCGGGCGTTACAATGAGCAGTTCTTC
J: TRBJ2-1; D: -; size: -; V: TRBV10-3; CDR3: CAISEFEGWVSYNEQFF; DNA: TGTGCCATCAGTGAATTCGAAGGTTGGGTCTCCTACAATGAGCAGTTCTTC
J: TRBJ2-5; D: -; size: -; V: TRBV5-1; CDR3: CASSLAGQQETQYF; DNA: TGCGCCAGCAGCTTGGCCGGACAGCAAGAGACCCAGTACTTC
J: TRBJ2-7; D: -; size: -; V: TRBV5-6; CDR3: CASSLEQSYEQYF; DNA: TGTGCCAGCAGCTTGGAGCAGTCCTACGAGCAGTACTTC
J: TRBJ2-1; D: -; size: -; V: TRBV7-9; CDR3: CASSLAVREYEQFF; DNA: TGTGCCAGCAGCTTAGCGGTCCGGGAATATGAGCAGTTCTTC
J: TRBJ2-5; D: -; size: -; V: TRBV5-1; CDR3: CASSEGRSSWETQYF; DNA: TGCGCCAGCAGCGAGGGACGGAGTAGTTGGGAGACCCAGTACTTC
J: TRBJ1-5; D: TRBD1; size: -; V: TRBV5-1; CDR3: CASSWGQGGNQPQHF; DNA: TGCGCCAGCAGCTGGGGACAGGGAGGGAATCAGCCCCAGCATTTT
J: TRBJ2-7; D: TRBD2; size: few; V: TRBV27; CDR3: CASSLSGGSGDEQYF; DNA: TGTGCCAGCAGTTTATCGGGCGGGAGCGGCGACGAGCAGTACTTC
J: TRBJ2-7; D: -; size: -; V: TRBV7-9; CDR3: CASSLGPGVSEQYF; DNA: TGTGCCAGCAGCTTAGGACCGGGCGTAAGCGAGCAGTACTTC
J: TRBJ2-7; D: -; size: -; V: TRBV2; CDR3: CASSDGRGHLEQYF; DNA: TGTGCCAGCAGTGATGGGAGGGGGCATCTTGAGCAGTACTTC
J: TRBJ2-7; D: -; size: -; V: TRBV5-3; CDR3: CARSFCWLQGYEQYF; DNA: TGTGCCAGAAGCTTTTGTTGGTTACAGGGCTACGAGCAGTACTTC
J: TRBJ2-7; D: TRBD1; size: few; V: TRBV7-4; CDR3: CASATGDEQYF; DNA: TGTGCCAGCGCAACAGGGGACGAGCAGTACTTC
J: TRBJ2-7; D: -; size: -; V: TRBV28; CDR3: CASSYYSGAEQYF; DNA: TGTGCCAGCAGTTACTATTCCGGGGCCGAGCAGTACTTC
J: TRBJ1-2; D: -; size: -; V: TRBV5-4; CDR3: CASSLMFAVYGYTF; DNA: TGTGCCAGCAGCTTGATGTTCGCGGTCTATGGCTACACCTTC
J: TRBJ2-2; D: -; size: few; V: TRBV6-1; CDR3: CASSEAGENTGELFF; DNA: TGTGCCAGCAGTGAAGCAGGGGAGAACACCGGGGAGCTGTTTTTT
J: TRBJ1-4; D: TRBD1; size: few; V: TRBV6-5; CDR3: CASSSTQGTVNEKLFF; DNA: TGTGCCAGCAGTTCCACTCAGGGGACAGTTAATGAAAAACTGTTTTTT
J: TRBJ1-5; D: TRBD1; size: few; V: TRBV6-5; CDR3: CASRSGQGKQPQHF; DNA: TGTGCCAGCAGATCCGGACAGGGAAAACAGCCCCAGCATTTT
J: TRBJ2-7; D: TRBD1; size: -; V: TRBV6-6; CDR3: CASSGGQGHYEQYF; DNA: TGTGCCAGCAGTGGGGGACAGGGTCACTACGAGCAGTACTTC
J: TRBJ2-7; D: TRBD1; size: -; V: TRBV7-9; CDR3: CASSLAGQTYEQYF; DNA: TGTGCCAGCAGCTTAGCGGGACAGACCTACGAGCAGTACTTC
J: TRBJ2-3; D: -; size: -; V: TRBV4-3; CDR3: CASSQDLASDTQYF; DNA: TGCGCCAGCAGCCAAGACCTGGCGTCAGATACGCAGTATTTT
J: TRBJ1-1; D: -; size: few; V: TRBV19; CDR3: CASSKGGDHLNTEAFF; DNA: TGTGCCAGTAGTAAAGGAGGAGATCATCTGAACACTGAAGCTTTCTTT
J: TRBJ2-4; D: TRBD2; size: -; V: TRBV10-3; CDR3: CAISESGSGGASGKNIQYF; DNA: TGTGCCATCAGTGAGTCGGGAAGCGGGGGGGCCTCGGGCAAAAACATTCAGTACTTC
J: TRBJ2-2; D: -; size: -; V: TRBV29-1; CDR3: CSVELKGTNTGELFF; DNA: TGCAGCGTTGAATTAAAGGGGACGAACACCGGGGAGCTGTTTTTT
J: TRBJ2-3; D: -; size: -; V: TRBV29-1; CDR3: CSVEDGERETGDTQYF; DNA: TGCAGCGTTGAAGATGGCGAGCGGGAGACAGGGGATACGCAGTATTTT
J: TRBJ2-1; D: TRBD2; size: few; V: TRBV6-5; CDR3: CASSYSTTSGGNEQFF; DNA: TGTGCCAGCAGTTACTCGACGACTAGCGGGGGTAATGAGCAGTTCTTC
J: TRBJ2-7; D: -; size: -; V: TRBV7-9; CDR3: CASSPPLREYEQYF; DNA: TGTGCCAGCAGCCCCCCATTGAGGGAGTACGAGCAGTACTTC
J: TRBJ2-3; D: -; size: -; V: TRBV15; CDR3: CATSKFRRTTGTDTQYF; DNA: TGTGCCACCAGCAAATTTAGACGGACTACCGGCACAGATACGCAGTATTTT
J: TRBJ2-5; D: -; size: -; V: TRBV7-2; CDR3: CASSLVDRSQETQYF; DNA: TGTGCCAGCAGCTTAGTAGACAGATCACAAGAGACCCAGTACTTC
J: TRBJ1-2; D: TRBD1; size: few; V: TRBV4-2; CDR3: CASSHTQGIPYGYTF; DNA: TGTGCCAGCAGCCATACACAGGGGATACCCTATGGCTACACCTTC
J: TRBJ1-1; D: -; size: -; V: TRBV6-6; CDR3: CATYVGTEAFF; DNA: TGTGCCACCTACGTAGGAACTGAAGCTTTCTTT
J: TRBJ1-1; D: -; size: few; V: TRBV19; CDR3: CATEDSLGAFF; DNA: TGTGCCACCGAGGACTCTTTGGGAGCTTTCTTT
J: TRBJ1-5; D: -; size: few; V: TRBV18; CDR3: CASSPDSIGQPQHF; DNA: TGTGCCAGCTCACCGGACAGTATAGGCCAGCCCCAGCATTTT
J: TRBJ1-5; D: -; size: -; V: TRBV28; CDR3: CASSPTGPGEPQHF; DNA: TGTGCCAGCAGTCCTACAGGTCCTGGGGAGCCCCAGCATTTT
J: TRBJ2-5; D: -; size: -; V: TRBV5-1; CDR3: CASSSGTAQETQYF; DNA: TGCGCCAGCAGCTCCGGGACCGCGCAAGAGACCCAGTACTTC
J: TRBJ1-1; D: -; size: few; V: TRBV15; CDR3: CATSRDRAPNTEAFF; DNA: TGTGCCACCAGCAGAGATAGGGCGCCAAACACTGAAGCTTTCTTT
J: TRBJ1-2; D: -; size: -; V: TRBV7-2; CDR3: CASSLQVPGEGYTF; DNA: TGTGCCAGCAGCTTACAGGTGCCAGGGGAAGGCTACACCTTC
J: TRBJ2-7; D: -; size: -; V: TRBV7-9; CDR3: CASSPVRRDEQYF; DNA: TGTGCCAGCAGCCCGGTCCGGAGGGACGAGCAGTACTTC